A single sample gave rise to the 14 T cell receptor beta chains below, sequenced in a study of vaccination and CD4 T cells after COVID-19. The Oncomine TCR Beta short-read assay sequenced DNA from cultured CD4+ T cells. TCRdb used MiXCR to reprocess the PCR reads, holding one entry per CDR3 protein. Among approximately 9,300 distinct CDR3 sequences listed, about 66% were seen once. No antigen is known for these receptors. Treatment described: approximately nine-day PBMC culture with coronavirus spike peptide pools or control peptides (ViraFEST assay). Material for sequencing was CD4+ T cells from blood, cultured in vitro. Receptors originate from a human donor who had recovered from COVID-19.

The J gene is TRBJ1-6, the V gene TRBV6-1; tentative D call: TRBD1 (5 bases). Germline CDR1 and CDR2: MNHNS and SASEGT. Trimming shortened V by 5 bases and J by 2 bases, and 10 bases separated the two germline ends. CDR3 length equals 15 residues. The CDR3 spells CASSQGLTYNSPLHF. The DNA of the CDR3 is TGTGCCAGCAGTCAGGGTCTAACCTATAATTCACCCCTCCACTTT.

V and J are TRBV20-1 and TRBJ1-2; the D is unclear. Trimming stripped 6 bases from V and 8 bases from J, with 19 bases between. The CDR3 length is 13 residues. Germline V gene sequence: CDR1 DFQATT, CDR2 SNEGSKA (reference sequence). The CDR3 DNA sequence: TGCAGTGCGCAGACCCAGGTTGGCGAGGGCTACACCTTC. As protein: CSAQTQVGEGYTF.

This rearrangement joins TRBV19 to TRBJ1-5, with a weak D call TRBD1 (6 bases). CDR3 length: 15 residues. Trimming removed 3 bases at V and 4 bases at J, with 13 bases between. In germline, CDR1 is LNHDA, CDR2 SQIVND (reference sequence). The CDR3 protein is CASSIVQGFNQPQHF. The CDR3 coding sequence is TGTGCCAGTAGTATCGTACAGGGCTTTAATCAGCCCCAGCATTTT.

The rearrangement joins TRBV19 to TRBJ1-2; 9 bases map to TRBD1. J lost 7 bases, V lost 6 bases, and 6 bases had no gene match. This CDR3 spans 13 amino acids. The germline gives CDR1 LNHDA, CDR2 SQIVND (reference sequence). CDR3 DNA: TGTGCCAGTAGGCGGACAGGGGAAGGTGGCTACACCTTC. Amino acid sequence: CASRRTGEGGYTF.

This chain links TRBV29-1 with TRBJ2-1, with 8 bases identical to TRBD2. The CDR3 has 13 amino acids. Germline V lookup: CDR1 SQVTM, CDR2 ANQGSEA. Trimming at V came to 6 bases and at J to 4 bases, leaving 5 bases not matched to a gene. The CDR3 region has the DNA TGCAGCGTCGACGGGGGGGGATACAATGAGCAGTTCTTC. As protein: CSVDGGGYNEQFF.

The rearrangement links TRBV6-1 to TRBJ1-2, with a weak D call TRBD1 (6 bases). The CDR3 loop spans 14 amino acids. V was pared by 2 bases and J by 4 bases, with 11 bases between. Germline assignment: CDR1 MNHNS and CDR2 SASEGT. The CDR3 is CASSERVGGYGYTF. The CDR3 nucleotides are TGTGCCAGCAGTGAAAGAGTAGGGGGCTATGGCTACACCTTC.

The CDR3 DNA follows: TGTGCCACCAGCAGTGGGGACAGGCTCGGGGATACGCAGTATTTT. The encoded protein is CATSSGDRLGDTQYF. The chain has TRBV15 and TRBJ2-3; the match to TRBD1 covers 8 bases. CDR3 length: 15 amino acids. Germline V gives CDR1 LNHNV, CDR2 YYDKDF (reference sequence). After removal of 3 bases from V and 6 bases from J, the junction contained 8 bases not matched to a gene.

V and J are TRBV2 and TRBJ2-3; a weak D match, TRBD1 (5 bases). Trimming removed 7 bases from V and 2 bases from J, with 10 bases in between. Germline lookup yields CDR1 SNHLY and CDR2 FYNNEI. The CDR3 contains 13 residues. The CDR3: CASKTEATDTQYF. CDR3 DNA sequence: TGTGCCAGCAAGACAGAGGCCACAGATACGCAGTATTTT.

The chain employs TRBV12-3 or TRBV12-4 and TRBJ1-2; no definite D call. The V end lost 2 bases, the J end lost 5 bases, and 6 bases lay between the germline ends. The length of the CDR3 is 12 residues. CDR3 sequence reads: CASSLREYGYTF. In DNA, the CDR3 is TGTGCCAGCAGTTTACGGGAGTATGGCTACACCTTC.

The chain carries TRBV5-5 and TRBJ1-5; 9 bases are shared with TRBD1. The CDR3 contains 15 residues. Trimming at V came to 3 bases and at J to 6 bases, leaving 7 bases not matched to a gene. Germline CDR1 SGHKS, CDR2 YYEKEE (reference sequence). In DNA form, the CDR3 reads TGTGCCAGCAGCTATGACAGGGGGATTTTTCAGCCCCAGCATTTT. Protein: CASSYDRGIFQPQHF.

This chain connects TRBV27 to TRBJ2-3; perhaps TRBD2 as D (5 bases). Germline V gene lookup returns CDR1 MNHEY and CDR2 SMNVEV (reference sequence). Deletions cut 4 bases from V and 11 bases from J, with 16 bases between. The CDR3 is made up of 13 amino acids. CDR3: CASSSSVGSLQYF. The CDR3 DNA reads as TGTGCCAGCAGTTCAAGCGTAGGGAGTTTGCAGTATTTT.

The genes are TRBV2 and TRBJ2-1, with 9 bases identical to TRBD1. Germline CDR1 and CDR2: SNHLY and FYNNEI. CDR3 length equals 14 residues. V shed 6 bases and J 4 bases; nucleotides not matched to a gene: 4. CDR3: CASRAGTGYNEQFF. The DNA of the CDR3 is TGTGCCAGCAGGGCCGGGACAGGGTACAATGAGCAGTTCTTC.

The V call is TRBV4-1, the J call TRBJ2-2; the match to TRBD2 covers 11 bases. The CDR3 extends over 19 amino acids. The ends lost 2 bases at V and 4 bases at J; junction bases unmatched: 12. Germline V lookup: CDR1 MGHRA, CDR2 YSYEKL. CDR3 amino acids: CASSQFGGGLAVPTGELFF. In nucleotides, the CDR3 is TGCGCCAGCAGCCAATTTGGGGGGGGACTAGCGGTTCCCACCGGGGAGCTGTTTTTT.

The chain uses TRBV6-1 and TRBJ1-2; 8 bases are a match to TRBD1. V dropped 10 bases and J dropped 3; count of bases not matched to a gene: 7. Germline V gene lookup returns CDR1 MNHNS and CDR2 SASEGT. The CDR3 sequence is 13 residues long. DNA of the CDR3: TGTGCCATCCAGGACAGGGTTGACTATGGCTACACCTTC. Its translation is CAIQDRVDYGYTF.